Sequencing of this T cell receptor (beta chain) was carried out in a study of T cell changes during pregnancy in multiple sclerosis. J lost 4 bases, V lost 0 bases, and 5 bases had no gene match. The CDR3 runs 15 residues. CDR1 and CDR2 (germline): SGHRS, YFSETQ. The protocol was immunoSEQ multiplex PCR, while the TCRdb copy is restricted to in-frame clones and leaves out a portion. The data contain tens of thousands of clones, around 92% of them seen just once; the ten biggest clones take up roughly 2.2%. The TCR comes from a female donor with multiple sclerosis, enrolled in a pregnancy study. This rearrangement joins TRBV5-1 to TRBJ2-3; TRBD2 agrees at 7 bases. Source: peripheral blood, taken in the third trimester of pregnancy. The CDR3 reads CASSLGLALADTQYF. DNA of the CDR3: TGCGCCAGCAGCTTGGGACTAGCATTGGCAGATACGCAGTATTTT.